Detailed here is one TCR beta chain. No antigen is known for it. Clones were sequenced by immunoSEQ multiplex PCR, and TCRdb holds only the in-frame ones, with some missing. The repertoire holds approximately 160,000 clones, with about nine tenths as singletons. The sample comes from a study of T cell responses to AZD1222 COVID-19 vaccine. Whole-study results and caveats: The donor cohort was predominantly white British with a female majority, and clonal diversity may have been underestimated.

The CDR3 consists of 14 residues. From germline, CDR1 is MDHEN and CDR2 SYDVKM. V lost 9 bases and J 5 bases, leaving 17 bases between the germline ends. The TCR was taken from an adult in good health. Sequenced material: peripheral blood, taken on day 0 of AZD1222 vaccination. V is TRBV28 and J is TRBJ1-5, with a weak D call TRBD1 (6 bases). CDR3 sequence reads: CASSTSGGHQPQHF. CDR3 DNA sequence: TGTGCCAGTAGTACCAGCGGGGGCCATCAGCCCCAGCATTTT.